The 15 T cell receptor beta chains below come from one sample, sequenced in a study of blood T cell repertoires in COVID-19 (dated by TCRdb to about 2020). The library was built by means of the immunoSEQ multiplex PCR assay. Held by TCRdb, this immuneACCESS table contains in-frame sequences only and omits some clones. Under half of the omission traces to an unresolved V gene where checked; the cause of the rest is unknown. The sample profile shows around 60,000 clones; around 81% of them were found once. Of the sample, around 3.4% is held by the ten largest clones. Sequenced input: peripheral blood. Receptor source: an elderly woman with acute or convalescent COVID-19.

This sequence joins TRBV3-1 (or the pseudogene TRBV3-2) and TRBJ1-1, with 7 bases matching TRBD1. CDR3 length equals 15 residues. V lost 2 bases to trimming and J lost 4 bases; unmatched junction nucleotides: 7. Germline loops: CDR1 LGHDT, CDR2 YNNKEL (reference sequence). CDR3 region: CASSQLPGGGTEAFF. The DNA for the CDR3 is TGTGCCAGCAGCCAATTACCAGGGGGAGGCACTGAAGCTTTCTTT.

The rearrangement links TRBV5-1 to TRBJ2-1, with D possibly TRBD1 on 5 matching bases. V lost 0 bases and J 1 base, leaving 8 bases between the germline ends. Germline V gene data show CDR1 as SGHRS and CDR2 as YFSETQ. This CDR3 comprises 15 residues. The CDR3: CASSLEAGSYNEQFF. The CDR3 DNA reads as TGCGCCAGCAGCTTGGAGGCAGGGTCCTACAATGAGCAGTTCTTC. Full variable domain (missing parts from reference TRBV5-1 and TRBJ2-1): KAGVTQTPRYLIKTRGQQVTLSCSPISGHRSVSWYQQTPGQGLQFLFEYFSETQRNKGNFPGRFSGRQFSNSRSEMNVSTLELGDSALYLCASSLEAGSYNEQFFGPGTRLTVL.

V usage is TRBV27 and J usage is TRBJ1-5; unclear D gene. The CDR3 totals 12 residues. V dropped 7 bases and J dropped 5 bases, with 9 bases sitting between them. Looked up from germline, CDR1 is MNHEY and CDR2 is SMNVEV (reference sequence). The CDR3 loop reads CASKYEDQPQHF. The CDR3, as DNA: TGTGCCAGCAAATATGAGGATCAGCCCCAGCATTTT.

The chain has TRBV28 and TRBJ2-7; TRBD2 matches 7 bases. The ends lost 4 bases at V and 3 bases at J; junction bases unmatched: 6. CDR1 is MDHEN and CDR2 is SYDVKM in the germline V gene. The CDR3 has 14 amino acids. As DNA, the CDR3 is TGTGCCAGCAGTTCCTCGGGCGGGAGCTACGAGCAGTACTTC. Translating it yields CASSSSGGSYEQYF.

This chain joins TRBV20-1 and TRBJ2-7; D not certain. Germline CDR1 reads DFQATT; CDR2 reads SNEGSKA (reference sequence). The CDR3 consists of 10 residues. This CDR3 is CSAIAYEQYF. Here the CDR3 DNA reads TGCAGCGCGATAGCCTACGAGCAGTACTTC.

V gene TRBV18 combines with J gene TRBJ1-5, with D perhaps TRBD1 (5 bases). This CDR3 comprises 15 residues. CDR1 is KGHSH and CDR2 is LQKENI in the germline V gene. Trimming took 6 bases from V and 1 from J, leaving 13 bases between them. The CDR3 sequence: CASSKDQGSNQPQHF. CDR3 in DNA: TGTGCCAGCTCTAAAGACCAGGGAAGCAATCAGCCCCAGCATTTT.

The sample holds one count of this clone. This CDR3 reads CASSLTGRNNSPLHF. The CDR3 nucleotides read TGTGCCAGCAGTCTTACAGGCAGGAATAATTCACCCCTCCACTTT. The chain joins TRBV27 to TRBJ1-6; D might be TRBD1 (5 bases). The V end was cut by 5 bases, the J end by 5 bases, with 13 bases between. The CDR3 is 15 residues long. The germline V gene encodes CDR1 MNHEY and CDR2 SMNVEV (reference sequence).

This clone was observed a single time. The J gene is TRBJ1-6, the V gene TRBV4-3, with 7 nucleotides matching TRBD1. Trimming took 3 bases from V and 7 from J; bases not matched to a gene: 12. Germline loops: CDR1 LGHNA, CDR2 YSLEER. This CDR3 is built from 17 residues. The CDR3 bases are TGCGCCAGCAGCCAGCATCCATCACAGGGGCAAAATTCACCCCTCCACTTT. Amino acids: CASSQHPSQGQNSPLHF.

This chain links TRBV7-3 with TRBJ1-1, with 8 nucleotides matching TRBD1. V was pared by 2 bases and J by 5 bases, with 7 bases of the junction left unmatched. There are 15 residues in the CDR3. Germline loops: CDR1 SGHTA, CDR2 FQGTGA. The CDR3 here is CASSLQGAGVTEAFF. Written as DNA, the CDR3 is TGTGCCAGCAGCTTACAGGGGGCGGGTGTTACTGAAGCTTTCTTT. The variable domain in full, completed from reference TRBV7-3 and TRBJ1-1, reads GAGVSQTPSNKVTEKGKYVELRCDPISGHTALYWYRQSLGQGPEFLIYFQGTGAADDSGLPNDRFFAVRPEGSVSTLKIQRTERGDSAVYLCASSLQGAGVTEAFFGQGTRLTVV.

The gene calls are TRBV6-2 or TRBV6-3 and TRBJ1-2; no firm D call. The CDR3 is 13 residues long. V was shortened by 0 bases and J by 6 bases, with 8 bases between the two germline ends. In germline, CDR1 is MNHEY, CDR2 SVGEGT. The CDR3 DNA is TGTGCCAGCAGTTACTCGATGAGGGATGGCTACACCTTC. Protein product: CASSYSMRDGYTF.

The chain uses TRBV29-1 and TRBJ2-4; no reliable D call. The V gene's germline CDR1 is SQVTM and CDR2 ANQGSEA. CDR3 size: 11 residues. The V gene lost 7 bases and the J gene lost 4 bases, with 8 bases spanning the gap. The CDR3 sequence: CSASGKNIQYF. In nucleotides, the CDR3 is TGCAGCGCGTCAGGAAAAAACATTCAGTACTTC.

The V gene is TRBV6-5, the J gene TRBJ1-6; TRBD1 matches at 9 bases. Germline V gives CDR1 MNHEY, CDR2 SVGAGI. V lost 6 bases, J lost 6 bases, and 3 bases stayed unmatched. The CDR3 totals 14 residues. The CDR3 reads CASRKDRGNSPLHF. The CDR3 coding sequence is TGTGCCAGCAGGAAGGACAGGGGTAATTCACCCCTCCACTTT.

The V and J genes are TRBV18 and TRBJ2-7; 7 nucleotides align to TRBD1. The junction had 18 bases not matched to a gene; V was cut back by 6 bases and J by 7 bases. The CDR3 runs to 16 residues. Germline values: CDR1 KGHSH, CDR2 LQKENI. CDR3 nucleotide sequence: TGTGCCAGCTCGCCCCCGGTTACAGGGGTGGCTCGGGAGCAGTACTTC. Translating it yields CASSPPVTGVAREQYF.

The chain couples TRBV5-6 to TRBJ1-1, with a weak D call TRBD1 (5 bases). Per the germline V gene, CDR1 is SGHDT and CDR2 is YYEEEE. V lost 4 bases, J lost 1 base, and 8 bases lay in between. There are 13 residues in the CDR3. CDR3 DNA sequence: TGTGCCAGCAGCATTACAGGGAACACTGAAGCTTTCTTT. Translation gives CASSITGNTEAFF.

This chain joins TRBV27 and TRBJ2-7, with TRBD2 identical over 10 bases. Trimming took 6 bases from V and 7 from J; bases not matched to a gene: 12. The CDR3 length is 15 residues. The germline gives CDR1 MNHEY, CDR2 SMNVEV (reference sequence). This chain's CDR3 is CASSPLTSGMGEQYF. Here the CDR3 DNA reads TGTGCCAGCAGCCCGCTCACTAGCGGGATGGGGGAGCAGTACTTC.